This T cell receptor beta chain originates from a study of T cell responses to AZD1222 COVID-19 vaccine. Overall study findings and caveats: Vaccine-related CD4 TCRs covered spike, predominating at 160-218 and 743-854. Most donors were white British and more were female, and clonal diversity was possibly underestimated.

Germline CDR1 is SGHTS and CDR2 is YDEGEE. Trimming left V 2 bases short and J 0 bases short, with 12 bases between. The CDR3 covers 17 residues. Points on this clone: Its antigen is still unknown.

Assay: immunoSEQ multiplex PCR; the TCRdb copy retains only in-frame clones and omits some. The sample yields approximately 170,000 clones, approximately 93% seen once. Sequences were derived from peripheral blood, sampled on day 0 of AZD1222 vaccination. The source is an adult in good health. The chain has TRBV5-8 and TRBJ2-6; possibly TRBD1 or TRBD2 for D (5 bases each). CDR3 amino acids: CASSFSGRSSGANVLTF. DNA for the CDR3: TGTGCCAGCAGCTTTTCGGGACGGAGCTCTGGGGCCAACGTCCTGACTTTC.